This T cell receptor beta chain emerged from a study of T cell responses to AZD1222 COVID-19 vaccine. General observations from the study: Recipients of AZD1222 seropositive at baseline numbered only 6 or 7.

Second-dose timings of about 4 or about 12 weeks were pooled. This CDR3 has 17 amino acids. J lost 4 bases, V lost 4 bases, and 10 bases had no gene match. Germline CDR1 and CDR2: SGHKS and YYEKEE (reference sequence). Profiled with immunoSEQ multiplex PCR; TCRdb holds only in-frame clones, not every one. The table shows approximately 150,000 clones, with 90% to 95% occurring only once. With respect to this clone: What it binds is not known.

This clonotype originated in an adult who received the AZD1222 COVID-19 vaccine. This chain links TRBV5-5 with TRBJ1-5; 11 bases align to TRBD1. The material sequenced was peripheral blood, taken 28 days after the second AZD1222 dose. CDR3 sequence reads: CASSRTRDRGANQPQHF. CDR3 nucleotides: TGTGCCAGCAGCCGTACCCGGGACAGGGGGGCAAATCAGCCCCAGCATTTT.